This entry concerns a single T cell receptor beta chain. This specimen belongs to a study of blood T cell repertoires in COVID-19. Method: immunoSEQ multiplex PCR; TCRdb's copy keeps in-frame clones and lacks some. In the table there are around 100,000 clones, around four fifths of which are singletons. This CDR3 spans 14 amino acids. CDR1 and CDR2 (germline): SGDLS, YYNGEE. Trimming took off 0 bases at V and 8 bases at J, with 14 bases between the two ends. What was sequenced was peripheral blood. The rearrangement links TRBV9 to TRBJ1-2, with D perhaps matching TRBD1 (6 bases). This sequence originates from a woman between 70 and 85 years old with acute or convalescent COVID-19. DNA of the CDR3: TGTGCCAGCAGCGTAGATTCAGGGGTGAAGGGCTACACCTTC. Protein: CASSVDSGVKGYTF.